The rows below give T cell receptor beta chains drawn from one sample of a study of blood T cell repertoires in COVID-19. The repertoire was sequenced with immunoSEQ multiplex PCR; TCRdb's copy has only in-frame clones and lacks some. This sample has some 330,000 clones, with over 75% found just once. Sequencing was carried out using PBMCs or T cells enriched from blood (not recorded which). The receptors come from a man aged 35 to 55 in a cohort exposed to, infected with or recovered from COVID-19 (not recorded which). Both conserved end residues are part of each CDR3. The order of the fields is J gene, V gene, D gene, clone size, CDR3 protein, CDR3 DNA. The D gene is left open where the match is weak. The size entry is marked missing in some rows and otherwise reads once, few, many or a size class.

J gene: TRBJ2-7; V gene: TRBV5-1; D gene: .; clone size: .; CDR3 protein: CASSSIGRALSYEQYF; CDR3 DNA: TGCGCCAGCAGCTCGATCGGCAGGGCGCTATCCTACGAGCAGTACTTC
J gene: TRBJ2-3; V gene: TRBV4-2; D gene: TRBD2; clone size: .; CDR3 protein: CASSQVSGSSTDTQYF; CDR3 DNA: TGTGCCAGCAGCCAAGTTAGCGGGTCTAGCACAGATACGCAGTATTTT
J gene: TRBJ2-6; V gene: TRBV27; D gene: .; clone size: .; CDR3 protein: CASRQRAPSGANVLTF; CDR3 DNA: TGTGCCAGCAGGCAGAGGGCTCCCTCTGGGGCCAACGTCCTGACTTTC
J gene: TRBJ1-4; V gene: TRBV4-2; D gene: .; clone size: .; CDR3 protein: CASSQDMQGNEKLFF; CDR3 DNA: TGTGCCAGCAGCCAAGATATGCAGGGGAATGAAAAACTGTTTTTT
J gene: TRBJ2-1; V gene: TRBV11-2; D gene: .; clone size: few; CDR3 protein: CASSLLSSNEQFF; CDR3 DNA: TGTGCCAGCAGCCTCCTTTCCTCCAATGAGCAGTTCTTC
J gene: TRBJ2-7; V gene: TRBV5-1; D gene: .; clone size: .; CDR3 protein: CASSLVGPGSEQYF; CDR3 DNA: TGCGCCAGCAGCTTGGTGGGGCCTGGGTCCGAGCAGTACTTC
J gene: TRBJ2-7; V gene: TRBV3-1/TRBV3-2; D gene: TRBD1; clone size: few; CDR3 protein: CASSLNRGQGEQYF; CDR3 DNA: TGTGCCAGCAGCCTAAACAGGGGGCAAGGCGAGCAGTACTTC
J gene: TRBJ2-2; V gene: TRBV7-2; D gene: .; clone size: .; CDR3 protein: CASRPSPTGELFF; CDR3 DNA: TGTGCCAGCAGGCCTAGTCCCACCGGGGAGCTGTTTTTT
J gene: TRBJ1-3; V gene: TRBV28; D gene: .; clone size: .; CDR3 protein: CASSFRGATIYF; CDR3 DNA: TGTGCCAGCAGTTTTCGTGGGGCCACCATATATTTT
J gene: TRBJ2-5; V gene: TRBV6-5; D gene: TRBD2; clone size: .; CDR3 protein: CASSYWGLAGGETQYF; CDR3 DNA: TGTGCCAGCAGTTACTGGGGACTAGCGGGAGGGGAGACCCAGTACTTC
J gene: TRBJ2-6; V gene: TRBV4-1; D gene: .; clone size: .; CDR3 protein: CASSVQDSPSGANVLTF; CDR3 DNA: TGCGCCAGCAGCGTTCAGGATTCACCATCTGGGGCCAACGTCCTGACTTTC
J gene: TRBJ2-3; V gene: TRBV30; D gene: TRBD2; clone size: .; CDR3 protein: CAWTSGSTDTQYF; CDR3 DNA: TGTGCCTGGACTAGCGGGAGCACAGATACGCAGTATTTT
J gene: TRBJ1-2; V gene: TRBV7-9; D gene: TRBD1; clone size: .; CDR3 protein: CASSSYRDRGRKDGYTF; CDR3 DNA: TGTGCCAGCAGCTCCTACCGGGACAGGGGGCGGAAAGACGGCTACACCTTC
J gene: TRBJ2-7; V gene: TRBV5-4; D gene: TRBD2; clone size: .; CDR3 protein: CASSLAAAGGGREQYF; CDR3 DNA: TGTGCCAGCAGCTTGGCCGCAGCGGGAGGGGGACGGGAGCAGTACTTC
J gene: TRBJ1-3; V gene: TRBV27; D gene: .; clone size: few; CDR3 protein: CASSLLGASGNTIYF; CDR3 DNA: TGTGCCAGCAGTTTACTAGGGGCGTCTGGAAACACCATATATTTT
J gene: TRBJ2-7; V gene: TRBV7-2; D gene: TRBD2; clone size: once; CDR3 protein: CASSLRASGSFEQYF; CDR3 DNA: TGTGCCAGCAGCTTGCGCGCTAGCGGGAGCTTCGAGCAGTACTTC
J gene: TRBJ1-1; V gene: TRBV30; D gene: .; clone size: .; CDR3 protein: CAWNSRGPLRAFF; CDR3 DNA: TGTGCCTGGAATAGCAGGGGTCCTCTGAGGGCTTTCTTT
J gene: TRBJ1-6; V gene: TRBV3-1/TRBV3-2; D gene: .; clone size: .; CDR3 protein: CASSQRQTSGNSPLHF; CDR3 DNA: TGTGCCAGCAGCCAAAGACAAACTAGTGGTAATTCACCCCTCCACTTT
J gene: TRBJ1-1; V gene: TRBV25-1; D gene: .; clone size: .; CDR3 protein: CASVRGNTEAFF; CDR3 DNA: TGTGCCAGCGTCAGGGGGAACACTGAAGCTTTCTTT
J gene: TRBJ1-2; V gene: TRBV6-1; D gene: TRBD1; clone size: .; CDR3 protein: CASSELGTGGYGYTF; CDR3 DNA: TGTGCCAGCAGTGAACTGGGGACAGGGGGCTATGGCTACACCTTC
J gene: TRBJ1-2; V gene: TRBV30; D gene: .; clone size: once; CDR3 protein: CAWSGGGGYTF; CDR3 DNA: TGTGCCTGGAGTGGTGGCGGTGGCTACACCTTC
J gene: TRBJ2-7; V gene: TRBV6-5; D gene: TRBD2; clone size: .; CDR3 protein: CATRTSGSYEQYF; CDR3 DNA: TGTGCCACCAGGACTAGCGGGAGTTACGAGCAGTACTTC
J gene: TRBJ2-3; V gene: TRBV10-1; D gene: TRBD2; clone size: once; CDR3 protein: CASSPSPDVYSGSTDTQYF; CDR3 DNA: TGCGCCAGCAGTCCTAGCCCAGATGTGTATAGCGGGAGCACAGATACGCAGTATTTT
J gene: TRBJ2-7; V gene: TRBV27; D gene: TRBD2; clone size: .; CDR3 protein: CAIPLREGYEQYF; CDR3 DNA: TGTGCCATTCCACTACGGGAGGGCTACGAGCAGTACTTC
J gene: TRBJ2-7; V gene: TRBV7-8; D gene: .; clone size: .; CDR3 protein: CASSLEARGYYEQYF; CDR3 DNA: TGTGCCAGCAGCTTAGAGGCTAGGGGTTACTACGAGCAGTACTTC
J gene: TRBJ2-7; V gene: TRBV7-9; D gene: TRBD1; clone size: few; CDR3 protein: CASSSPGQVYEQYF; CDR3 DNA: TGTGCCAGCAGCTCCCCGGGACAGGTGTACGAGCAGTACTTC
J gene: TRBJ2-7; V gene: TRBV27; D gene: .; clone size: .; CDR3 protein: CASSLVWKGSYEQYF; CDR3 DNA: TGTGCCAGCAGTTTAGTGTGGAAGGGGTCCTACGAGCAGTACTTC
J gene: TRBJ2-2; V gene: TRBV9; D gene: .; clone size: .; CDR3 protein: CASSVISETGELFF; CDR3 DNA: TGTGCCAGCAGCGTAATATCTGAGACCGGGGAGCTGTTTTTT
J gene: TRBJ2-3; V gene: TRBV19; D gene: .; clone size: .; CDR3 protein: CASSLTGTSSTDTQYF; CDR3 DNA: TGTGCCAGTAGTCTTACCGGGACTTCTAGCACAGATACGCAGTATTTT
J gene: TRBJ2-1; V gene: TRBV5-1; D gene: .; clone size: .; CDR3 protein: CATSGVGTYNEQFF; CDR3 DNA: TGCGCCACATCAGGGGTCGGAACCTACAATGAGCAGTTCTTC
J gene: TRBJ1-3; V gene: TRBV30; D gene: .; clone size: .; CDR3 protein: CAWSVQGNTIYF; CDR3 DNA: TGTGCCTGGAGTGTTCAGGGGAACACCATATATTTT
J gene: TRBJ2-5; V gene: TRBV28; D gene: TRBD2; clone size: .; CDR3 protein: CASRTSGSLGTQYF; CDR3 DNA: TGTGCCAGCAGAACTAGCGGGAGTCTTGGGACCCAGTACTTC
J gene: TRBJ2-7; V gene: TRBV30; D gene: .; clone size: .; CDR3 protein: CAWSASDYEQYF; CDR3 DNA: TGTGCCTGGAGTGCTAGCGACTACGAGCAGTACTTC
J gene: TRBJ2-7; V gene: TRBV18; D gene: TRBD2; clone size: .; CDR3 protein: CASSPGTRGDEQYF; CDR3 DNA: TGTGCCAGCTCACCCGGGACTAGAGGCGACGAGCAGTACTTC
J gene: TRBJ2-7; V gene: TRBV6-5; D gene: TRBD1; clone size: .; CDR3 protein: CASSKTGSSYEQYF; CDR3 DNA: TGTGCCAGCAGTAAGACAGGGAGCTCCTACGAGCAGTACTTC
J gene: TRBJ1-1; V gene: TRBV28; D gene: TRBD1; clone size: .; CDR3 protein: CASSSNRGTTEAFF; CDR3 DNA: TGTGCCAGCAGTTCCAACAGGGGTACCACTGAAGCTTTCTTT
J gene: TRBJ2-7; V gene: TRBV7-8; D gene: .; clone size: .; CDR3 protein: CASSLAGLGYEQYF; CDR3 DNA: TGTGCCAGCAGCTTAGCGGGCTTAGGCTACGAGCAGTACTTC
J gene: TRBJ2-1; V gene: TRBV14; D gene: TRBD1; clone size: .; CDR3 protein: CASSVTGVSEQFF; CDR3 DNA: TGTGCCAGCAGCGTTACAGGGGTCAGTGAGCAGTTCTTC
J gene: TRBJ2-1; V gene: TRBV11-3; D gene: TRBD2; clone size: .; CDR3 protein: CASSSSGLAGNEQFF; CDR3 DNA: TGTGCCAGCAGCTCATCGGGCCTAGCGGGGAATGAGCAGTTCTTC
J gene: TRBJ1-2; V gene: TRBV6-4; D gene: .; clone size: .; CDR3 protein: CASSDGSGGAIYGYTF; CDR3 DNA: TGTGCCAGCAGTGACGGTAGCGGGGGCGCGATCTATGGCTACACCTTC
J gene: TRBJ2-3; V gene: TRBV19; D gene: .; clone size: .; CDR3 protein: CASSMGQGRDTQYF; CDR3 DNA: TGTGCCAGTAGTATGGGGCAGGGAAGGGATACGCAGTATTTT
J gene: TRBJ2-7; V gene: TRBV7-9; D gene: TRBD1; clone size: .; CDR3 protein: CASSLGQGTDEQYF; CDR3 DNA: TGTGCCAGCAGCTTAGGACAGGGGACCGACGAGCAGTACTTC
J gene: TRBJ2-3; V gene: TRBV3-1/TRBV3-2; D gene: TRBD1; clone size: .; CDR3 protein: CASSPWTGEGTDTQYF; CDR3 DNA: TGTGCCAGCAGCCCCTGGACAGGGGAGGGCACAGATACGCAGTATTTT
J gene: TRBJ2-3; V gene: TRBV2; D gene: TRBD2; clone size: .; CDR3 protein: CASTTGTSGVTDTQYF; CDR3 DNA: TGTGCCAGCACTACAGGGACTAGCGGGGTCACAGATACGCAGTATTTT
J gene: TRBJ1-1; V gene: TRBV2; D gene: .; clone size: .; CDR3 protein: CASSGGQNTEAFF; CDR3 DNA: TGTGCCAGCAGTGGGGGACAGAACACTGAAGCTTTCTTT
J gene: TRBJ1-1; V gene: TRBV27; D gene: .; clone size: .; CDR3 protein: CASSSHRDSDTEAFF; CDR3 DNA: TGTGCCAGCAGTTCACACAGGGATTCGGACACTGAAGCTTTCTTT
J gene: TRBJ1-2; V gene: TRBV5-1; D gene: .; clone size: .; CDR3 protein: CASSPQQGSVNGYTF; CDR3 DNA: TGCGCCAGCAGTCCTCAACAGGGCTCGGTTAATGGCTACACCTTC
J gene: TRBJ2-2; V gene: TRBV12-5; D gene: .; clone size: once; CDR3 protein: CASGPITGELFF; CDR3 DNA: TGTGCTAGTGGTCCTATAACCGGGGAGCTGTTTTTT
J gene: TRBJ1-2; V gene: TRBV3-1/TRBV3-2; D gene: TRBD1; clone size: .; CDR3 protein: CASSQPPGTANYGYTF; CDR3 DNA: TGTGCCAGCAGCCAGCCCCCCGGGACAGCGAATTATGGCTACACCTTC
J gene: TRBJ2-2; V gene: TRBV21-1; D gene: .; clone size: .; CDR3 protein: CASSTRRGRDTTGELFF; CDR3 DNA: TGTGCCAGCAGCACCCGTCGGGGGAGGGATACCACCGGGGAGCTGTTTTTT